This is a list of T cell receptor beta chains from one sample in a study of blood T cell repertoires in COVID-19. TCRdb's copy holds only in-frame clones and misses some; the assay was immunoSEQ multiplex PCR. Here the sample spans about 160,000 clones, roughly 93% being singletons. The sample taken for sequencing was peripheral blood. The receptors were sampled from a woman aged 45-65 years with acute or convalescent COVID-19. CDR3s include the opening cysteine and the closing phenylalanine or tryptophan. A D gene is named only where the DNA matches it firmly. Rows may omit the clone size; those that give it use once, few, many or a size class.

J gene | clone size | D gene | V gene | CDR3 length | CDR3 DNA | CDR3 protein
TRBJ1-1 | NA | NA | TRBV28 | 14 | TGTGCCAGCAGTTCCGGACAGCGGAACACTGAAGCTTTCTTT | CASSSGQRNTEAFF
TRBJ2-3 | NA | NA | TRBV6-5 | 11 | TGTGCCAGCAGGGCGGCAGATACGCAGTATTTT | CASRAADTQYF
TRBJ1-5 | NA | NA | TRBV19 | 14 | TGTGCCAGTAGTATCACAGGTGCGGCTCAGCCCCAGCATTTT | CASSITGAAQPQHF
TRBJ2-2 | NA | TRBD2 | TRBV6-6 | 15 | TGTGCCAGCAGTTACGCGGGGGGGAAGGCCGGGGAGCTGTTTTTT | CASSYAGGKAGELFF
TRBJ2-3 | NA | NA | TRBV11-3 | 13 | TGTGCCAGCAGCTTAGCCGGGACAGATACGCAGTATTTT | CASSLAGTDTQYF
TRBJ1-2 | NA | TRBD1 | TRBV15 | 15 | TGTGCCACCAGCAGGGGGACAGGGGAGAACTATGGCTACACCTTC | CATSRGTGENYGYTF
TRBJ1-5 | NA | NA | TRBV6-2/TRBV6-3 | 15 | TGTGCCAGCAGTTATCTCTCGGGGTGGGTTCAGCCCCAGCATTTT | CASSYLSGWVQPQHF
TRBJ2-1 | NA | TRBD2 | TRBV19 | 15 | TGTGCCAGTAGTCGGCGGGGGTCCTCCTACAATGAGCAGTTCTTC | CASSRRGSSYNEQFF
TRBJ2-1 | once | NA | TRBV6-6 | 13 | TGTGCCGGGGGCGGGGGCCCTGCCAATGAGCAGTTCTTC | CAGGGGPANEQFF
TRBJ1-6 | few | TRBD1 | TRBV15 | 15 | TGTGCCACCAGGAAGGTGACAGGGAGTGTCTCACCCCTCCACTTT | CATRKVTGSVSPLHF
TRBJ1-2 | NA | NA | TRBV24-1 | 12 | TGTGCCACCAGTGACAGGGGCCATGGCTACACCTTC | CATSDRGHGYTF
TRBJ1-5 | NA | NA | TRBV6-5 | 15 | TGTGCCAGCAGTTACTCGACGTCGGCGGATCAGCCCCAGCATTTT | CASSYSTSADQPQHF
TRBJ1-2 | NA | NA | TRBV9 | 15 | TGTGCCAGCAGCACCCGACTGGGGACAAACTATGGCTACACCTTC | CASSTRLGTNYGYTF
TRBJ1-2 | NA | NA | TRBV5-4 | 13 | TGTGCCAGCAGCTCCGCAGGGTACTATGGCTACACCTTC | CASSSAGYYGYTF
TRBJ1-2 | NA | TRBD1 | TRBV28 | 15 | TGTGCCAGCAGTCCAAGACAGGGGATAAACTATGGCTACACCTTC | CASSPRQGINYGYTF
TRBJ2-7 | few | NA | TRBV6-6 | 11 | TGTGCCAGCAGTACGACTATGGAGCAGTACTTC | CASSTTMEQYF
TRBJ1-3 | NA | NA | TRBV30 | 15 | TGTGCCTGGACCGAGACACCTGCTTACGGAAACACCATATATTTT | CAWTETPAYGNTIYF
TRBJ1-4 | NA | NA | TRBV9 | 15 | TGTGCCAGCAGCGCTAGGGGTTCAACTAATGAAAAACTGTTTTTT | CASSARGSTNEKLFF
TRBJ1-5 | once | NA | TRBV21-1 | 17 | TGTGCCAGCAGCAAATTACAGGGACGGGCATGCAATCAGCCCCAGCATTTT | CASSKLQGRACNQPQHF
TRBJ2-7 | NA | TRBD2 | TRBV10-2 | 14 | TGCGCCAGCAAGGGACTAGCGGGACCCTACGAGCAGTACTTC | CASKGLAGPYEQYF
TRBJ2-1 | NA | NA | TRBV24-1 | 18 | TGTGCCACCAGTGACACGGCATCCCCAGGCAGCTCCTACAATGAGCAGTTCTTC | CATSDTASPGSSYNEQFF
TRBJ2-2 | once | NA | TRBV18 | 15 | TGTGCCAGCTCACCGGCAGGGTCTAACACCGGGGAGCTGTTTTTT | CASSPAGSNTGELFF
TRBJ2-1 | NA | NA | TRBV20-1 | 13 | TGCAGTGCTAGTGGTAACTCCTACAATGAGCAGTTCTTC | CSASGNSYNEQFF
TRBJ2-7 | NA | TRBD2 | TRBV4-2 | 16 | TGTGCCAGCAACCGCAATTCGGGGGGGGAGATCTACGAGCAGTACTTC | CASNRNSGGEIYEQYF
TRBJ1-2 | few | TRBD1 | TRBV10-3 | 14 | TGTGCCATCAGCCTTGGACAGGGGGCCTATGGCTACACCTTC | CAISLGQGAYGYTF
TRBJ1-5 | NA | NA | TRBV3-1/TRBV3-2 | 13 | TGTGCCAGCAGCCAAGGAACGGAGCAGCCCCAGCATTTT | CASSQGTEQPQHF
TRBJ1-1 | NA | NA | TRBV19 | 16 | TGTGCCAGTACCATTCAGGCAGGGGCCATGAACACTGAAGCTTTCTTT | CASTIQAGAMNTEAFF
TRBJ1-1 | NA | NA | TRBV19 | 14 | TGTGCCAGTAGTATCCAGGGGAGGAACACTGAAGCTTTCTTT | CASSIQGRNTEAFF
TRBJ1-5 | once | TRBD1 | TRBV14 | 16 | TGTGCCAGCAGCCAAGATGGGGCAGGGGACAGTCAGCCCCAGCATTTT | CASSQDGAGDSQPQHF
TRBJ2-1 | NA | TRBD2 | TRBV18 | 13 | TGTGCCAGCTCCCCTGGGGGGGTAAGTGAGCAGTTCTTC | CASSPGGVSEQFF
TRBJ2-7 | few | TRBD2 | TRBV25-1 | 14 | TGTGCCAGCAGTGTCACAGCGGGGGAATACGAGCAGTACTTC | CASSVTAGEYEQYF
TRBJ1-2 | NA | TRBD1 | TRBV28 | 13 | TGTGCCAGCAGTTTATCGGACAGGGTAGGCTACACCTTC | CASSLSDRVGYTF
TRBJ1-5 | NA | TRBD1 | TRBV7-9 | 15 | TGTGCCGGATTCTCTCTTAGACAGGGGACTCAGCCCCAGCATTTT | CAGFSLRQGTQPQHF
TRBJ1-5 | NA | NA | TRBV3-1/TRBV3-2 | 13 | TGTGCCAGCAGCCAAGATCGGAATCAGCCCCAGCATTTT | CASSQDRNQPQHF
TRBJ1-1 | once | NA | TRBV28 | 12 | TGTGCCAGCAGCCCGCACTCACTGAGGGCTTTCTTT | CASSPHSLRAFF
TRBJ2-1 | once | TRBD2 | TRBV7-9 | 16 | TGTGCCAGCAGTTGGGCTAGCGGGAGCTCCTACAATGAGCAGTTCTTC | CASSWASGSSYNEQFF
TRBJ2-7 | NA | NA | TRBV5-6 | 13 | TGTGCCAGCAGCCCCACAGGGAGCGACGAGCAGTACTTC | CASSPTGSDEQYF
TRBJ2-3 | NA | NA | TRBV10-3 | 13 | TGTGCCATCAGTGAGATAAACACCTATACGCAGTATTTT | CAISEINTYTQYF
TRBJ1-1 | NA | TRBD1 | TRBV24-1 | 13 | TGTGCCACCAGTAACAGGGGTGTCACTGAAGCTTTCTTT | CATSNRGVTEAFF
TRBJ1-2 | once | NA | TRBV10-3 | 12 | TGTGCCACCTGGGACTCCTTCAATGACTACACCTTC | CATWDSFNDYTF
TRBJ1-2 | NA | NA | TRBV4-3 | 15 | TGCGCCAGCAGCCTTGGGACACCCGCTGACTATGGCTACACCTTC | CASSLGTPADYGYTF
TRBJ2-5 | NA | TRBD1 | TRBV29-1 | 15 | TGCAGCGTTGCCGGGGGGACAGGGGGCCTGGAGACCCAGTACTTC | CSVAGGTGGLETQYF
TRBJ1-2 | few | NA | TRBV5-4 | 15 | TGTGCCAGCAGCTTTAGTAGGGGGAGCGCTGTAGGCTACACCTTC | CASSFSRGSAVGYTF
TRBJ2-1 | NA | TRBD2 | TRBV7-2 | 14 | TGTGCCAGCAAATCGACTAGCGGTATAAATGAGCAGTTCTTC | CASKSTSGINEQFF
TRBJ1-2 | NA | NA | TRBV28 | 13 | TGTGCCAGCAGTTGGGGAGGGAGCTATGGCTACACCTTC | CASSWGGSYGYTF
TRBJ2-2 | NA | NA | TRBV27 | 13 | TGTGCCAGCAGTTTATCGCGGACCGGGGAGCTGTTTTTT | CASSLSRTGELFF
TRBJ2-7 | NA | NA | TRBV30 | 13 | TGTGCCTGGAGTGTAGGACAGAACTACGAGCAGTACTTC | CAWSVGQNYEQYF
TRBJ2-5 | NA | TRBD2 | TRBV7-8 | 13 | TGTGCCAGCTCCGGGGGGAGTAAGTGGACCCAGTACTTC | CASSGGSKWTQYF
TRBJ1-1 | NA | TRBD1 | TRBV10-1 | 14 | TGCGCCAGCAGTGAAAGGGGGCTGAACACTGAAGCTTTCTTT | CASSERGLNTEAFF
TRBJ1-5 | NA | NA | TRBV6-5 | 14 | TGTGCCAGCACCACAGGTTATAGCAATCAGCCCCAGCATTTT | CASTTGYSNQPQHF
TRBJ1-2 | NA | NA | TRBV6-6 | 11 | TGTGCCAGCAGCCGCGGTAGTGGCTACACCTTC | CASSRGSGYTF
TRBJ2-7 | NA | NA | TRBV19 | 13 | TGTGCCAGTAGGGAGGGGGGGGACTACGAGCAGTACTTC | CASREGGDYEQYF
TRBJ2-1 | NA | TRBD2 | TRBV18 | 16 | TGTGCCAGCTCACCGGTCCAGCGGGGGGCCTTCAATGAGCAGTTCTTC | CASSPVQRGAFNEQFF
TRBJ2-2 | NA | TRBD2 | TRBV2 | 16 | TGTGCCAGCAGTGAGGGGAGCGGGGGTTTCACCGGGGAGCTGTTTTTT | CASSEGSGGFTGELFF
TRBJ1-2 | NA | NA | TRBV30 | 12 | TGTGCCTGGAGTAGCAGGGGAGGGGGCTACACCTTC | CAWSSRGGGYTF
TRBJ1-2 | NA | NA | TRBV6-2/TRBV6-3 | 16 | TGTGCCAGCAGTCAGACCCCTTCCGGGAAGATCTATGGCTACACCTTC | CASSQTPSGKIYGYTF
TRBJ2-7 | NA | TRBD1 | TRBV19 | 15 | TGTGCCAGTAGTCGAAGACAGGGCGAAATCTACGAGCAGTACTTC | CASSRRQGEIYEQYF